The 30 T cell receptor beta chains reported below all come from one sample, sequenced in a study of CD8 T cells in ankylosing spondylitis. TCRdb independently ran MiXCR on the 5' RACE reads; one entry per CDR3 protein. The sample holds a few hundred thousand distinct CDR3 sequences; 11% are singletons and the top ten take roughly a tenth. The sample taken for sequencing was blood, either unsorted or a sorted T cell fraction (not recorded which). The receptors originated from a female donor with ankylosing spondylitis or in good health (not recorded which).

This clonotype was counted only a few times. The chain is built from TRBV7-2 and TRBJ2-1, with TRBD2 identical over 7 bases. This CDR3 contains 14 residues. J gave up 7 bases and V 7 bases, and 10 bases lay outside the gene matches. CDR1 is SGHTA, CDR2 FQGNSA, per germline. In nucleotides, the CDR3 is TGTGCCAGCAAGAAGGCGGGAGAAGGAAATGAGCAGTTCTTC. Its translation: CASKKAGEGNEQFF.

This clonotype has just a few counts. This sequence joins TRBV5-1 and TRBJ1-1; no clear D. The CDR3 has 12 residues. Trimming shortened V by 1 base and J by 8 bases, and 9 bases separated the two germline ends. The germline V gene encodes CDR1 SGHRS and CDR2 YFSETQ. The CDR3 sequence is CASSLTVGEAFF. The CDR3 nucleotides read TGCGCCAGCAGCTTGACGGTGGGGGAAGCTTTCTTT.

This clonotype was seen a few times. This sequence joins TRBV19 and TRBJ1-2, with TRBD1 matching 9 bases. The germline gives CDR1 LNHDA, CDR2 SQIVND (reference sequence). Trimming took 5 bases from V and 8 from J; bases not matched to a gene: 21. The CDR3 extends over 18 amino acids. The CDR3 region is CASSPTRSTGGSTWGYTF. CDR3 bases: TGTGCCAGTAGTCCCACCCGGAGTACAGGGGGCTCAACGTGGGGCTACACCTTC.

This clonotype was counted at least ten times. The chain combines TRBV5-1 with TRBJ1-5; D is unresolved. V shed 0 bases and J shed 4 bases, with 14 bases lying between them. CDR1 SGHRS and CDR2 YFSETQ come from the germline V gene. The CDR3 runs to 16 residues. The CDR3: CASSLEGHMENQPQHF. The DNA of the CDR3 is TGCGCCAGCAGCTTGGAAGGTCACATGGAGAATCAGCCCCAGCATTTT.

This clonotype was observed a few times. This rearrangement joins TRBV20-1 to TRBJ2-7; 8 bases match TRBD2. Trimming removed 5 bases from V and 6 bases from J; junction bases left unmatched: 15. Germline V lookup: CDR1 DFQATT, CDR2 SNEGSKA (reference sequence). The length of the CDR3 is 15 residues. The CDR3 DNA is TGCAGTGCTCCTACCCGGGGGGGGGTCGTAGTCGAGCAGTACTTC. Its translation is CSAPTRGGVVVEQYF.

The genes are TRBV20-1 and TRBJ1-4; D is undetermined. CDR1 and CDR2 from the germline V gene are DFQATT and SNEGSKA (reference sequence). V lost 3 bases to trimming and J lost 4 bases, with 3 bases between them. The CDR3 is 11 residues long. The CDR3 loop reads CSARDNEKLFF. CDR3 in DNA: TGCAGTGCTAGGGATAATGAAAAACTGTTTTTT.

The chain employs TRBV20-1 and TRBJ1-3; D possibly corresponds to TRBD1 (5 bases). This CDR3 is 17 amino acids long. The V gene's germline CDR1 is DFQATT and CDR2 SNEGSKA (reference sequence). V shed 3 bases and J shed 0 bases, with 18 bases lying between them. This chain's CDR3 is CSARAENTGVSGNTIYF. CDR3 bases: TGCAGTGCTAGGGCTGAAAATACAGGAGTCTCTGGAAACACCATATATTTT.

In this sample, this clonotype turned up many times. The chain carries TRBV6-5 and TRBJ2-3; 11 bases fit TRBD2. The CDR3 is 17 amino acids. CDR1 is MNHEY, CDR2 SVGAGI, per germline. Losses at the gene ends were 0 bases for V and 4 bases for J; bases not matched to a gene: 6. CDR3 in amino acids: CASSYSGTSGVADTQYF. The CDR3 bases are TGTGCCAGCAGTTACTCCGGGACTAGCGGAGTCGCAGATACGCAGTATTTT.

In its sample, this clonotype was seen many times. The chain links TRBV24-1 to TRBJ2-1; TRBD1 aligns across 8 bases. J lost 9 bases, V lost 5 bases, and 8 bases had no gene match. Germline V CDR1 and CDR2: KGHDR, SFDVKD. CDR3 length equals 14 residues. CDR3 nucleotide sequence: TGTGCCACCAGTGTCCGGACAGGGAGAGGTGAGCAGTTCTTC. Amino acids: CATSVRTGRGEQFF.

The rearrangement uses TRBV7-2 and TRBJ2-3; D remains ambiguous. This CDR3 is 17 amino acids long. Trimming stripped 0 bases from V and 8 bases from J, with 21 bases between. From germline, CDR1 is SGHTA and CDR2 FQGNSA. The CDR3, as DNA: TGTGCCAGCAGCTTAGCGTTTAGGGTCTGCTTAGAGTTTACGCAGTATTTT. Amino acids: CASSLAFRVCLEFTQYF.

Written as DNA, the CDR3 is TGTGCCAGCAGCCCCCTCGCGGGAGTTTCCCACGAGCAGTACTTC. This sequence encodes CASSPLAGVSHEQYF. This chain links TRBV7-2 with TRBJ2-7; TRBD2 aligns across 7 bases. V lost 5 bases, J lost 5 bases, and 12 bases stayed unmatched. Germline values: CDR1 SGHTA, CDR2 FQGNSA. The CDR3 totals 15 residues.

This clonotype was found many times. The V gene is TRBV5-1, the J gene TRBJ2-5, with D perhaps TRBD1 (6 bases). This CDR3 contains 15 residues. Germline loops: CDR1 SGHRS, CDR2 YFSETQ. V lost 3 bases, J lost 0 bases, and 12 bases lay in between. CDR3 residues: CASSWGQTYQETQYF. DNA for the CDR3: TGCGCCAGCAGCTGGGGGCAGACGTACCAAGAGACCCAGTACTTC. The variable domain in full, completed from reference TRBV5-1 and TRBJ2-5, reads KAGVTQTPRYLIKTRGQQVTLSCSPISGHRSVSWYQQTPGQGLQFLFEYFSETQRNKGNFPGRFSGRQFSNSRSEMNVSTLELGDSALYLCASSWGQTYQETQYFGPGTRLLVL.

This clonotype occurred many times. The genes are TRBV11-2 and TRBJ2-7; D is perhaps TRBD1 (5 bases). CDR1 is SGHAT and CDR2 is FQNNGV in the germline V gene. This CDR3 spans 15 amino acids. Between the trimmed V and J ends, which lost 3 bases and 4 bases, there was a span of 16 bases. Here the CDR3 reads CASSFGHGGAYEQYF. Written as DNA, the CDR3 is TGTGCCAGCAGCTTCGGACATGGCGGTGCGTACGAGCAGTACTTC.

This clonotype has a count of ten or more. The chain combines TRBV3-1 with TRBJ2-7, with 9 bases lining up with TRBD1. CDR1 LGHDT and CDR2 YNNKEL come from the germline V gene (reference sequence). Unmatched junction bases numbered 7, after V lost 5 bases and J lost 5 bases. CDR3 size: 14 residues. The CDR3 DNA is TGTGCCAGCAGCTCCGGGACAGGGCTGGACGAGCAGTACTTC. This gives the protein CASSSGTGLDEQYF.

There are a few counts of this clonotype. The chain links TRBV20-1 to TRBJ2-7; 12 bases are a match to TRBD2. The CDR3 has 18 residues. From germline, CDR1 is DFQATT and CDR2 SNEGSKA (reference sequence). Trimming took 3 bases from V and 0 from J; bases not matched to a gene: 12. The CDR3 DNA follows: TGCAGTGCTAGGGCTAGCGGGAGGGCCGGACTCCTCTCCTACGAGCAGTACTTC. Protein product: CSARASGRAGLLSYEQYF.

Ten or more counts support this clonotype. The V and J genes are TRBV20-1 and TRBJ2-7, with D perhaps TRBD1 (5 bases). The V end lost 2 bases, the J end lost 0 bases, and 8 bases lay between the germline ends. CDR1 and CDR2 from the germline V gene are DFQATT and SNEGSKA (reference sequence). The CDR3 is made up of 13 amino acids. The CDR3 protein is CSARPRASYEQYF. CDR3 sequence (DNA): TGCAGTGCTAGACCCAGGGCCTCCTACGAGCAGTACTTC.

This clonotype was observed a few times. The V gene is TRBV30, the J gene TRBJ2-4; 10 nucleotides agree with TRBD2. Germline-derived CDR1 and CDR2 are GTSNPN and SVGIG (reference sequence). The ends lost 4 bases at V and 8 bases at J; junction bases unmatched: 5. CDR3 size: 13 residues. The CDR3 DNA sequence: TGTGCCTGGAAACTAGCGGGATGGGACATTCAGTACTTC. Translating gives CAWKLAGWDIQYF.

This clonotype was seen many times. This chain's CDR3 is CSARDNGGGKYSNQPQHF. CDR3 DNA: TGCAGTGCTAGAGATAATGGGGGAGGTAAATATAGCAATCAGCCCCAGCATTTT. The chain is built from TRBV20-1 and TRBJ1-5, with D maybe TRBD1 (5 bases). Germline V gene sequence: CDR1 DFQATT, CDR2 SNEGSKA (reference sequence). With 0 bases removed from V and 0 bases from J, the gap between germline ends came to 18 bases. The length of the CDR3 is 18 residues.

Many counts were recorded for this clonotype. The chain joins TRBV5-6 to TRBJ1-3, with D perhaps matching TRBD1 (5 bases). The CDR3 contains 17 residues. Germline V gives CDR1 SGHDT, CDR2 YYEEEE. The V and J ends lost 2 bases and 0 bases respectively, with 15 bases between them. As DNA, the CDR3 is TGTGCCAGCAGCTTAGGGGAACTCCGACACTCTGGAAACACCATATATTTT. Protein product: CASSLGELRHSGNTIYF.

This chain joins TRBV2 and TRBJ1-3; the D gene is possibly TRBD1 (6 bases). The CDR3 is 14 residues long. The V end was cut by 6 bases, the J end by 0 bases, with 9 bases between. In germline, CDR1 is SNHLY, CDR2 FYNNEI. The DNA for the CDR3 is TGTGCCAGCAGGACAGGCTACTCTGGAAACACCATATATTTT. Translated, it gives CASRTGYSGNTIYF. The whole variable domain, filled in from reference TRBV2 and TRBJ1-3, reads EPEVTQTPSHQVTQMGQEVILRCVPISNHLYFYWYRQILGQKVEFLVSFYNNEISEKSEIFDDQFSVERPDGSNFTLKIRSTKLEDSAMYFCASRTGYSGNTIYFGEGSWLTVV.

This clonotype has at least ten counts. The CDR3 loop is CASSSPGTSGSSYEQYF. CDR3 coding DNA: TGTGCCAGCAGTAGTCCCGGGACTAGCGGGAGCTCCTACGAGCAGTACTTC. The V gene is TRBV28, the J gene TRBJ2-7; 14 bases map to TRBD2. The V gene's germline CDR1 is MDHEN and CDR2 SYDVKM. The CDR3 consists of 17 residues. The trim removed 5 bases at V and 0 bases at J, leaving 6 bases unmatched.

The chain links TRBV7-2 to TRBJ2-7; 7 nucleotides match TRBD2. This CDR3 has 16 amino acids. V trimming: 1 base; J trimming: 2 bases; junction bases outside the gene matches: 8. Germline CDR1 SGHTA, CDR2 FQGNSA. DNA of the CDR3: TGTGCCAGCAGCTTAGATGGGGCGGGAGTGGCCTACGAGCAGTACTTC. Residues: CASSLDGAGVAYEQYF.

There are many counts of this clonotype. CDR3 in amino acids: CSASPGDNEQFF. The CDR3, as DNA: TGCAGTGCTAGCCCAGGGGACAATGAGCAGTTCTTC. The chain recombines TRBV20-1 with TRBJ2-1, with D tentatively TRBD1 (6 bases). Per the germline V gene, CDR1 is DFQATT and CDR2 is SNEGSKA (reference sequence). This CDR3 comprises 12 residues. Trimming took off 3 bases at V and 5 bases at J, with 8 bases between the two ends.

In its sample, this clonotype was seen many times. The chain has TRBV6-1 and TRBJ2-1; 7 nucleotides agree with TRBD2. The CDR3 consists of 17 residues. The junction had 7 bases not matched to a gene; V was cut back by 2 bases and J by 0 bases. The germline CDR1 and CDR2 sequences are MNHNS and SASEGT. This CDR3 reads CASSESPSGGSYNEQFF. CDR3 sequence (DNA): TGTGCCAGCAGTGAATCGCCTTCGGGGGGCTCCTACAATGAGCAGTTCTTC.

This clonotype was observed at least ten times. The V call is TRBV20-1, the J call TRBJ2-3, with D unresolved. Germline V gives CDR1 DFQATT, CDR2 SNEGSKA (reference sequence). V was clipped by 0 bases and J by 0 bases, with 10 bases between them. The CDR3 covers 15 residues. The CDR3: CSARDRARSTDTQYF. CDR3 DNA: TGCAGTGCTAGAGATCGGGCGCGTAGCACAGATACGCAGTATTTT.

J is TRBJ2-1 and V is TRBV27; D is possibly TRBD1 (6 bases). V was shortened by 0 bases and J by 7 bases, with 16 bases between the two germline ends. This CDR3 has 16 amino acids. Per germline, CDR1 MNHEY and CDR2 SMNVEV (reference sequence). The CDR3 here is CASSLSLAGTTNEQFF. CDR3 in DNA: TGTGCCAGCAGTTTATCTTTGGCAGGGACAACAAATGAGCAGTTCTTC.

On this clonotype itself: A clone one base away is much larger, so this may be a read error. This chain joins TRBV15 and TRBJ1-5; tentatively, D is TRBD1 (6 bases). This CDR3 contains 15 residues. Germline CDR1 and CDR2: LNHNV and YYDKDF (reference sequence). CDR3 nucleotides: TGTGCCACCAGCAGAGAACAGGGCAGCAATCAGCCCCCGCATTTT. This encodes CATSREQGSNQPPHF. Based on the CDR3 plus reference TRBV15 and TRBJ1-5, the full variable domain is DAMVIQNPRYQVTQFGKPVTLSCSQTLNHNVMYWYQQKSSQAPKLLFHYYDKDFNNEADTPDNFQSRRPNTSFCFLDIRSPGLGDTAMYLCATSREQGSNQPPHFGDGTRLSIL.

Ten or more counts support this clonotype. The chain carries TRBV7-3 and TRBJ2-7; D is undetermined. The V end lost 5 bases, the J end lost 4 bases, and 15 bases lay between the germline ends. The germline CDR1 and CDR2 sequences are SGHTA and FQGTGA. The CDR3 contains 14 residues. The CDR3 protein is CASSTDSLRYEQYF. CDR3 bases: TGTGCCAGCAGCACAGATTCTCTCCGGTACGAGCAGTACTTC.

This clonotype was detected a few times. The chain recombines TRBV18 with TRBJ2-3; D may be TRBD1 (5 bases). V lost 2 bases to trimming and J lost 8 bases, with 20 bases between them. Germline-derived CDR1 and CDR2 are KGHSH and LQKENI. The CDR3 length is 16 residues. For the CDR3, the DNA is TGTGCCAGCTCACCATGGGGCGCCACGGAGTACGGTACGCAGTATTTT. The encoded protein is CASSPWGATEYGTQYF.

The CDR3 is CASRASGEETQYF. CDR3 nucleotides: TGCGCCAGCAGGGCTAGCGGGGAAGAGACCCAGTACTTC. The chain recombines TRBV5-1 with TRBJ2-5, with 9 bases fitting TRBD2. The germline V gene has CDR1 SGHRS and CDR2 YFSETQ. The junction had 2 bases not matched to a gene; V was cut back by 5 bases and J by 3 bases. This CDR3 has 13 amino acids.